The 3 T cell receptor beta chains listed next were all sequenced from one sample in a study of early T cells in non-severe SARS-CoV-2 infection. TCRdb independently ran MiXCR on the 5' RACE reads; one entry per CDR3 protein. The table has 38,000 or so distinct CDR3 sequences, 4.5% to 5.5% seen once. Sequenced: whole blood. The receptors were gathered from an adult who was a healthcare worker with PCR-confirmed SARS-CoV-2 infection or an uninfected control (not recorded which).

This clonotype was detected many times. The rearrangement links TRBV12-3 or TRBV12-4 to TRBJ1-2, with TRBD1 matching over 7 bases. This CDR3 has 13 residues. The J segment lost 4 bases and the V segment lost 1 base, leaving 0 bases of the junction unmatched. The CDR3 region is CASSLGDSYGYTF. The CDR3 DNA is TGTGCCAGCAGTTTAGGGGACAGCTATGGCTACACCTTC.

This clonotype was recorded many times. The chain is built from TRBV19 and TRBJ1-5; weak D call: TRBD1 (6 bases). Germline values: CDR1 LNHDA, CDR2 SQIVND (reference sequence). V was trimmed by 7 bases and J by 7 bases, leaving 20 bases between them. The CDR3 runs to 15 residues. The DNA of the CDR3 is TGTGCCAGTACGGCAGGGGAGTTAAGGATGCAGCCCCAGCATTTT. Its protein is CASTAGELRMQPQHF.

This clonotype was counted many times. The chain links TRBV4-1 to TRBJ2-1; unclear D gene. Germline V lookup: CDR1 MGHRA, CDR2 YSYEKL. V was trimmed by 0 bases and J by 2 bases, leaving 8 bases between them. This CDR3 contains 15 residues. The CDR3 DNA follows: TGCGCCAGCAGCCAAGATAGGATCCCCTACAATGAGCAGTTCTTC. Translated, it gives CASSQDRIPYNEQFF.